These 15 T cell receptor beta chains came from one sample sequenced in a study of blood T cell repertoires in COVID-19. Measured with immunoSEQ multiplex PCR; TCRdb has only the in-frame clones, and not every one. Of approximately 40,000 clones in the sample, about nine tenths were seen once. The specimen was peripheral blood. Receptors were obtained from a woman older than 75 with acute or convalescent COVID-19.

The chain carries TRBV5-5 and TRBJ1-4, with D possibly matching TRBD1 (6 bases). The CDR3 spans 20 residues. The V end was cut by 1 base, the J end by 4 bases, with 26 bases between. The germline CDR1 and CDR2 sequences are SGHKS and YYEKEE (reference sequence). CDR3 region: CASSLSRGRSADFLNEKLFF. CDR3 DNA: TGTGCCAGCAGCTTGAGCAGGGGACGGTCGGCCGACTTCCTTAATGAAAAACTGTTTTTT.

This clone was seen once. The rearrangement uses TRBV14 and TRBJ2-5; TRBD2 aligns across 7 bases. Looked up from germline, CDR1 is SGHDN and CDR2 is FVKESK. The CDR3 runs to 18 residues. With 1 base clipped from V and 1 base from J, the junction kept 12 bases outside the gene matches. Written as DNA, the CDR3 is TGTGCCAGCAGCCAAGTGGTCCCTGGGGACTACTTCCAAGAGACCCAGTACTTC. Protein: CASSQVVPGDYFQETQYF.

The chain is built from TRBV12-3 or TRBV12-4 and TRBJ1-4, with D possibly being TRBD1 (6 bases). The CDR3 consists of 12 residues. V gave up 6 bases and J gave up 8 bases, with 10 bases separating them. CDR3 sequence reads: CASRRQEEKLFF. In nucleotides, the CDR3 is TGTGCCAGCAGGAGACAGGAGGAAAAACTGTTTTTT.

The rearrangement links TRBV7-2 to TRBJ1-5; D is perhaps TRBD1 (5 bases). With 2 bases removed from V and 0 bases from J, the gap between germline ends came to 11 bases. This CDR3 region has 16 residues. Germline assignment: CDR1 SGHTA and CDR2 FQGNSA. The CDR3 DNA sequence: TGTGCCAGCAGCTTATCGGAACAGGTTAGCAATCAGCCCCAGCATTTT. Translating it yields CASSLSEQVSNQPQHF.

This chain connects TRBV2 to TRBJ2-7; 8 bases map to TRBD2. CDR3 size: 14 residues. Trimming cost V 4 bases and J 5 bases; bases outside gene matches: 7. Germline V lookup: CDR1 SNHLY, CDR2 FYNNEI. The chain's CDR3 is CASSAAGGGNEQYF. CDR3 sequence (DNA): TGTGCCAGCAGTGCGGCGGGGGGAGGTAACGAGCAGTACTTC.

This rearrangement joins TRBV10-3 to TRBJ1-6, with D perhaps TRBD1 (6 bases). V lost 0 bases and J 10 bases, leaving 13 bases between the germline ends. The CDR3 covers 15 residues. Per germline, CDR1 ENHRY and CDR2 SYGVKD. The CDR3, as DNA: TGTGCCATCAGTGAGTCGAAGGGGGGGCTGTCACCCCTCCACTTT. It yields the protein CAISESKGGLSPLHF.

This rearrangement joins TRBV7-9 to TRBJ2-7, with 8 bases fitting TRBD1. The CDR3 runs 14 residues. The J segment lost 2 bases and the V segment lost 5 bases, leaving 5 bases of the junction unmatched. Germline lookup yields CDR1 SEHNR and CDR2 FQNEAQ (reference sequence). CDR3 bases: TGTGCCAGCAGCCCCGGGACAGGAACCTACGAGCAGTACTTC. This codes for CASSPGTGTYEQYF.

This chain uses TRBV15 with TRBJ1-5; TRBD1 agrees at 7 bases. With V trimmed by 0 bases and J by 0 bases, 2 bases remained unmatched. CDR3 length equals 16 residues. In germline, CDR1 is LNHNV, CDR2 YYDKDF (reference sequence). CDR3 sequence reads: CATSREGQNSNQPQHF. In DNA form, the CDR3 reads TGTGCCACCAGCAGAGAGGGACAGAATAGCAATCAGCCCCAGCATTTT.

This clone was seen only once. The chain recombines TRBV10-1 with TRBJ2-5, with 7 bases that match TRBD2. Germline V gene data show CDR1 as WNHNN and CDR2 as SYGVQD (reference sequence). CDR3 length: 14 amino acids. Germline trimming cut 2 bases from V and 5 bases from J; bases unmatched to any gene: 5. CDR3 region: CASSEAGLVETQYF. The DNA of the CDR3 is TGCGCCAGCAGTGAGGCCGGACTAGTTGAGACCCAGTACTTC.

This clone was found once. The gene calls are TRBV19 and TRBJ1-2; perhaps TRBD1 as D (6 bases). V was clipped by 3 bases and J by 3 bases, with 11 bases between them. The germline CDR1 and CDR2 sequences are LNHDA and SQIVND (reference sequence). This CDR3 is built from 14 residues. The CDR3 reads CASSMRGAYYGYTF. The CDR3 nucleotides read TGTGCCAGTAGTATGCGGGGGGCGTACTATGGCTACACCTTC. The full variable domain, rest sourced from reference TRBV19 and TRBJ1-2, is DGGITQSPKYLFRKEGQNVTLSCEQNLNHDAMYWYRQDPGQGLRLIYYSQIVNDFQKGDIAEGYSVSREKKESFPLTVTSAQKNPTAFYLCASSMRGAYYGYTFGSGTRLTVV.

The chain combines TRBV12-5 with TRBJ1-3; 8 bases match TRBD1. Trimming cost V 0 bases and J 8 bases; bases outside gene matches: 9. The CDR3 totals 16 residues. The germline V gene encodes CDR1 LGHNT and CDR2 FRNRAP. CDR3 protein: CASGLVQTGGMDTIYF. The CDR3 bases are TGTGCTAGTGGTTTGGTACAAACAGGGGGGATGGACACCATATATTTT.

This chain connects TRBV30 to TRBJ2-2; 7 nucleotides line up with TRBD2. V was pared by 0 bases and J by 5 bases, with 12 bases of the junction left unmatched. The germline CDR1 and CDR2 sequences are GTSNPN and SVGIG (reference sequence). This CDR3 is built from 17 residues. CDR3 sequence: CAWSVRRSWGGTGELFF. In DNA, the CDR3 is TGTGCCTGGAGTGTACGGAGGTCTTGGGGGGGTACCGGGGAGCTGTTTTTT.

This clone was seen only a few times. V usage is TRBV4-2 and J usage is TRBJ1-2; the D is unclear. Trimming took 6 bases from V and 2 from J, leaving 19 bases between them. Germline V CDR1 and CDR2: LGHNA, YNFKEQ. The CDR3 sequence is 16 residues long. CDR3 sequence (DNA): TGTGCCAGCAGTCCGAGCGGGAGGGCGGAAAACTATGGCTACACCTTC. Its protein product is CASSPSGRAENYGYTF.

The chain links TRBV19 to TRBJ2-7, with 11 bases identical to TRBD1. In germline, CDR1 is LNHDA, CDR2 SQIVND (reference sequence). J gave up 4 bases and V 4 bases, and 6 bases lay outside the gene matches. The CDR3 is 15 amino acids. In DNA, the CDR3 is TGTGCCAGTAGTAGCCCCGGACAGGGGGCATACGAGCAGTACTTC. Residues: CASSSPGQGAYEQYF.

The chain carries TRBV7-2 and TRBJ1-5; D not certain. CDR1 and CDR2 (germline): SGHTA, FQGNSA. The CDR3 sequence is 14 residues long. Trimming stripped 3 bases from V and 6 bases from J, with 12 bases between. In DNA form, the CDR3 reads TGTGCCAGCAGCTTCGGGAAGGCCCCTCAGCCCCAGCATTTT. Its protein is CASSFGKAPQPQHF.